This entry is about one T cell receptor (beta chain). Since a much larger clone is just one base distant, this may be a read error. Within the sample, other DNA sequences also encode this same CDR3. These data come from a study of blood T cell repertoires in COVID-19. Study details: Donors in the United States, Italy and Spain gave samples during acute or convalescent COVID-19.

CDR1 SGDLS and CDR2 YYNGEE come from the germline V gene. V lost 4 bases and J lost 2, with 9 bases in between. The CDR3 sequence is 13 residues long. Profiled with immunoSEQ multiplex PCR; TCRdb holds only in-frame clones, not every one. The table includes some 200,000 clones, 75% to 85% detected once. The clonotype originates from a woman older than 75 with COVID-19, enrolled during active disease. The rearrangement uses TRBV9 and TRBJ1-2, with D tentatively TRBD1 (6 bases). The specimen sequenced was peripheral blood. The CDR3 spells CASSPDRNYGYTF. CDR3 bases: TGTGCCAGCAGCCCCGACAGGAACTATGGCTACACCTTC.